This TCR beta chain appears in the sequencing data of a study of technical replicates of blood from a handful of donors. This CDR3 has 16 residues. The germline V gene has CDR1 MNHEY and CDR2 SMNVEV (reference sequence). Trimming at V came to 5 bases and at J to 2 bases, leaving 7 bases not matched to a gene. The protocol was immunoSEQ multiplex PCR, while the TCRdb copy is restricted to in-frame clones and leaves out a portion. This sample yields roughly 80,000 clones, of which 96% are seen a single time; 0.37% belongs to the top ten. This chain connects TRBV27 to TRBJ2-1, with 9 bases lining up with TRBD2. The sample consisted of T cells isolated from PBMCs. The origin of this receptor is a human donor in good health. CDR3: CASSRASGNTYNEQFF. CDR3 sequence (DNA): TGTGCCAGCAGTCGGGCTAGCGGGAATACCTACAATGAGCAGTTCTTC.